The 14 T cell receptor beta chains in this list originate from one sample, sequenced in a study of Graves' ophthalmopathy and Graves' hyperthyroidism. The TCR beta CDR3 regions underwent amplification from RNA transcripts. Following a first-round RT-PCR that used HTBI primers, a second-round multiplex PCR was carried out. MiXCR, run by TCRdb on the multiplex PCR reads, gives a single entry per CDR3 protein. Found here are approximately 500,000 distinct CDR3 sequences, roughly an eighth of them singletons; the top ten hold 8% to 10%. Material for sequencing was blood. The receptors stem from a woman in her twenties or thirties with Graves' ophthalmopathy.

This clonotype was counted ten times or more. This chain uses TRBV27 with TRBJ2-5; D tentatively reads TRBD1 or TRBD2 (5 bases each). The ends were cut back, 7 bases at V and 5 bases at J, with 14 bases in the middle. Germline CDR1 and CDR2: MNHEY and SMNVEV (reference sequence). This CDR3 is 13 amino acids long. CDR3 region: CASTGAAGETQYF. CDR3 in DNA: TGTGCCAGCACCGGGGCTGCCGGTGAGACCCAGTACTTC.

This clonotype was observed many times. The V gene is TRBV28, the J gene TRBJ2-5; D remains ambiguous. The germline V gene has CDR1 MDHEN and CDR2 SYDVKM. Between the trimmed V and J ends, which lost 5 bases and 2 bases, there was a span of 9 bases. The length of the CDR3 is 13 residues. In DNA form, the CDR3 reads TGTGCCAGCAGTCCAGGAGTTCAAGAGACCCAGTACTTC. As protein: CASSPGVQETQYF.

The gene calls are TRBV28 and TRBJ2-7; possibly TRBD1 for D (5 bases). This CDR3 spans 15 amino acids. Deletions cut 5 bases from V and 0 bases from J, with 14 bases between. CDR1 MDHEN and CDR2 SYDVKM come from the germline V gene. This chain's CDR3 is CASSPADISSYEQYV. The CDR3 DNA reads as TGTGCCAGCAGTCCCGCGGACATAAGCTCCTACGAGCAGTACGTC.

This clonotype was observed many times. This CDR3 reads CASSPRDREHEQYF. DNA for the CDR3: TGTGCCAGCAGCCCCCGGGACAGGGAACACGAGCAGTACTTC. This chain links TRBV2 with TRBJ2-7; 9 bases are a match to TRBD1. The germline V gene has CDR1 SNHLY and CDR2 FYNNEI. The CDR3 is 14 residues long. The V gene end was trimmed by 6 bases and the J gene end by 5 bases; junction bases not matched to a gene: 8.

This clonotype was observed many times. The rearrangement joins TRBV6-5 to TRBJ2-5; the D gene is possibly TRBD2 (6 bases). The length of the CDR3 is 16 residues. Germline lookup yields CDR1 MNHEY and CDR2 SVGAGI. V was clipped by 6 bases and J by 4 bases, with 21 bases between them. Here the CDR3 DNA reads TGTGCCAGCAGCGTCCCGAAGGTGCGGAGGGGAGAGACCCAGTACTTC. Translation gives CASSVPKVRRGETQYF.

This clonotype has a count of ten or more. This chain connects TRBV6-1 to TRBJ2-7; 9 nucleotides line up with TRBD1. Germline trimming cut 7 bases from V and 5 bases from J; bases unmatched to any gene: 9. This CDR3 has 14 amino acids. The germline gives CDR1 MNHNS, CDR2 SASEGT. The DNA for the CDR3 is TGTGCCAGCAACCGGGACAGGGTGTCGGACGAGCAGTACTTC. This translates into CASNRDRVSDEQYF.

This clonotype came up many times. The chain is built from TRBV28 and TRBJ2-7; TRBD1 matches at 10 bases. The CDR3 loop spans 16 amino acids. V dropped 5 bases and J dropped 4; count of bases not matched to a gene: 11. Germline lookup yields CDR1 MDHEN and CDR2 SYDVKM. CDR3 in amino acids: CASSQGGGTGVYEQYF. CDR3 sequence (DNA): TGTGCCAGCAGTCAAGGAGGCGGGACAGGGGTGTACGAGCAGTACTTC.

Many counts were recorded for this clonotype. The chain employs TRBV7-8 and TRBJ2-5; 9 positions match TRBD1. This CDR3 has 16 residues. The germline V gene has CDR1 SGHVS and CDR2 FQNEAQ. Losses at the gene ends were 4 bases for V and 6 bases for J; bases not matched to a gene: 12. CDR3 nucleotide sequence: TGTGCCAGCAGCTCAGGGGTCGGACAGGGGCCAAAGACCCAGTACTTC. It translates to CASSSGVGQGPKTQYF.

There are many counts of this clonotype. The chain recombines TRBV6-5 with TRBJ2-2, with 7 bases that match TRBD1. The CDR3 totals 14 residues. Germline lookup yields CDR1 MNHEY and CDR2 SVGAGI. Unmatched junction bases numbered 10, after V lost 8 bases and J lost 7 bases. The CDR3 DNA sequence: TGTGCCAGCCCGGGACAGCATGCCGGCGGGGAGCTGTTTTTT. This gives the protein CASPGQHAGGELFF.

This clonotype was counted ten times or more. The chain couples TRBV2 to TRBJ1-2, with 11 nucleotides matching TRBD1. The CDR3 length is 14 residues. V trimming: 4 bases; J trimming: 4 bases; junction bases outside the gene matches: 2. The germline gives CDR1 SNHLY, CDR2 FYNNEI. The CDR3 DNA is TGTGCCAGCAGTGGGGGACAGGGGGTCTATGGCTACACCTTC. Its protein is CASSGGQGVYGYTF.

There are many counts of this clonotype. The V gene is TRBV28, the J gene TRBJ2-4; 7 nucleotides line up with TRBD1. The CDR3 runs to 16 residues. J gave up 3 bases and V 2 bases, and 7 bases lay outside the gene matches. Germline V gene data show CDR1 as MDHEN and CDR2 as SYDVKM. The CDR3 is CASSLQWDSDKNIQYF. The CDR3 bases are TGTGCCAGCAGTTTACAGTGGGACAGCGACAAAAACATTCAGTACTTC.

Ten or more counts support this clonotype. This rearrangement joins TRBV12-3 or TRBV12-4 to TRBJ2-7; no clear D gene. The CDR3 totals 12 residues. Trimming stripped 8 bases from V and 0 bases from J, with 8 bases between. The CDR3 loop reads CASGRASYEQYF. The CDR3 nucleotides are TGTGCCAGCGGACGGGCCTCCTACGAGCAGTACTTC.

This clonotype has at least ten counts. This chain joins TRBV28 and TRBJ2-5, with 15 bases aligning to TRBD2. Looked up from germline, CDR1 is MDHEN and CDR2 is SYDVKM. J gave up 3 bases and V 6 bases, and 8 bases lay outside the gene matches. This CDR3 has 17 residues. The DNA for the CDR3 is TGTGCCAGCAGACCCTACCGGACTAGCGGGGGGGAAGAGACCCAGTACTTC. This translates into CASRPYRTSGGEETQYF. Full variable domain (rest looked up from reference TRBV28 and TRBJ2-5): DVKVTQSSRYLVKRTGEKVFLECVQDMDHENMFWYRQDPGLGLRLIYFSYDVKMKEKGDIPEGYSVSREKKERFSLILESASTNQTSMYLCASRPYRTSGGEETQYFGPGTRLLVL.

Ten or more counts support this clonotype. The chain recombines TRBV7-3 with TRBJ2-2; D remains unclear. Germline V gene data show CDR1 as SGHTA and CDR2 as FQGTGA. Trimming took 0 bases from V and 4 from J, leaving 3 bases between them. CDR3 length: 13 residues. CDR3 in DNA: TGTGCCAGCAGCTTAACAATCACCGGGGAGCTGTTTTTT. Its protein product is CASSLTITGELFF.